These 18 T cell receptor beta chains originate from one sample sequenced in a study of resident and recirculating memory T cells in vitiligo. The table came from immunoSEQ multiplex PCR; TCRdb's copy has only in-frame clones and leaves some out. This table holds around 70,000 clones, approximately 89% found once. The sample comprised blood. Receptor source: a male donor with vitiligo.

The chain joins TRBV5-5 to TRBJ2-4; unclear D gene. Between the trimmed V and J ends, which lost 2 bases and 3 bases, there was a span of 12 bases. There are 15 residues in the CDR3. The germline CDR1 and CDR2 sequences are SGHKS and YYEKEE (reference sequence). The CDR3 here is CASSLNEVGKNIQYF. CDR3 DNA sequence: TGTGCCAGCAGCTTAAACGAGGTTGGCAAAAACATTCAGTACTTC.

With regard to this clone: Just one base apart from a much larger clone, this may be a read error. The chain couples TRBV7-2 to TRBJ2-5, with D maybe TRBD2 (6 bases). This CDR3 region has 13 residues. The germline V gene has CDR1 SGHTA and CDR2 FQGNSA. V was clipped by 3 bases and J by 4 bases, with 9 bases between them. The CDR3, as DNA: TGTGCCAGCAGCTTGCGGGGAGGAGAGACCCAGTACTTC. Encoded protein: CASSLRGGETQYF. Complete variable domain (other parts from reference TRBV7-2 and TRBJ2-5): GAGVSQSPSNKVTEKGKDVELRCDPISGHTALYWYRQSLGQGLEFLIYFQGNSAPDKSGLPSDRFSAERTGGSVSTLTIQRTQQEDSAVYLCASSLRGGETQYFGPGTRLLVL.

The CDR3 loop reads CASSSYQQGLGGNEQFF. The CDR3 coding sequence is TGTGCCAGCAGCTCCTACCAACAGGGACTAGGGGGGAATGAGCAGTTCTTC. This chain joins TRBV7-3 and TRBJ2-1; TRBD2 aligns across 8 bases. From germline, CDR1 is SGHTA and CDR2 FQGTGA. This CDR3 is built from 17 residues. V gave up 4 bases and J gave up 7 bases; unmatched junction bases: 15.

V is TRBV7-2 and J is TRBJ2-3; D may be TRBD2 (6 bases). The CDR3 has 16 residues. V gave up 1 base and J gave up 1 base, with 12 bases separating them. The germline gives CDR1 SGHTA, CDR2 FQGNSA. CDR3 residues: CASSLGGGVGTDTQYF. For the CDR3, the DNA is TGTGCCAGCAGCTTAGGTGGAGGGGTCGGCACAGATACGCAGTATTTT.

This chain joins TRBV6-1 and TRBJ2-1, with 11 bases matching TRBD1. Germline CDR1 reads MNHNS; CDR2 reads SASEGT. CDR3 length equals 16 residues. The V gene end was trimmed by 3 bases and the J gene end by 6 bases; junction bases not matched to a gene: 7. The CDR3: CASSERPGTGGNEQFF. The CDR3 nucleotides read TGTGCCAGCAGTGAGCGTCCCGGGACAGGGGGCAATGAGCAGTTCTTC.

The rearrangement uses TRBV11-2 and TRBJ2-2, with a weak D call TRBD2 (6 bases). CDR3 length equals 17 residues. The germline V and J ends were trimmed by 0 bases and 4 bases, with 15 bases remaining between them. CDR1 is SGHAT, CDR2 FQNNGV, per germline. The CDR3 nucleotides are TGTGCCAGCAGCTTAGATCGGAGCCTGGGGGGCACCGGGGAGCTGTTTTTT. Translating it yields CASSLDRSLGGTGELFF.

This sequence joins TRBV2 and TRBJ1-5; the match to TRBD1 covers 10 bases. The CDR3 consists of 15 residues. Losses at the gene ends were 5 bases for V and 2 bases for J; bases not matched to a gene: 3. Germline values: CDR1 SNHLY, CDR2 FYNNEI. CDR3 in amino acids: CASSQTGGGNQPQHF. Written as DNA, the CDR3 is TGTGCCAGCAGTCAGACAGGGGGCGGCAATCAGCCCCAGCATTTT.

The count of this clone is one. The chain couples TRBV4-2 to TRBJ1-2; perhaps TRBD1 as D (6 bases). Trimming removed 2 bases at V and 6 bases at J, with 16 bases between. Germline V gives CDR1 LGHNA, CDR2 YNFKEQ. The CDR3 sequence is 15 residues long. The CDR3 sequence: CASSQNIWGPNGYTF. The CDR3 coding sequence is TGTGCCAGCAGCCAAAACATTTGGGGGCCGAATGGCTACACCTTC.

The V and J genes are TRBV12-5 and TRBJ1-4; D is unresolved. Trimming took off 5 bases at V and 0 bases at J, with 16 bases between the two ends. CDR1 LGHNT and CDR2 FRNRAP come from the germline V gene. The length of the CDR3 is 17 residues. In nucleotides, the CDR3 is TGTGCTAGTGGTCTCGTCAGGAAACAAGCAACTAATGAAAAACTGTTTTTT. Translation: CASGLVRKQATNEKLFF. Complete variable domain (other parts from reference TRBV12-5 and TRBJ1-4): DARVTQTPRHKVTEMGQEVTMRCQPILGHNTVFWYRQTMMQGLELLAYFRNRAPLDDSGMPKDRFSAEMPDATLATLKIQPSEPRDSAVYFCASGLVRKQATNEKLFFGSGTQLSVL.

This chain connects TRBV7-9 to TRBJ1-5; TRBD1 agrees at 9 bases. V was pared by 3 bases and J by 2 bases, with 5 bases of the junction left unmatched. The germline gives CDR1 SEHNR, CDR2 FQNEAQ (reference sequence). The CDR3 runs to 16 residues. The CDR3 sequence is CASSLGTGSGNQPQHF. The CDR3 DNA sequence: TGTGCCAGCAGCTTGGGGACAGGGAGCGGCAATCAGCCCCAGCATTTT.

The rearrangement joins TRBV5-4 to TRBJ2-3; a weak D match, TRBD2 (6 bases). CDR1 and CDR2 (germline): SGHNT, YYREEE (reference sequence). The V gene lost 7 bases and the J gene lost 3 bases, with 15 bases spanning the gap. This CDR3 contains 14 residues. The CDR3 spells CASRTRGSTDTQYF. CDR3 DNA: TGTGCCAGCCGAACCCGGGGGTCTACAGATACGCAGTATTTT.

CDR3 in DNA: TGTGCCAGCAGCTCCGGACTAGCGGGGGGTCCTAGCACAGATACGCAGTATTTT. Residues: CASSSGLAGGPSTDTQYF. The chain employs TRBV9 and TRBJ2-3; 14 nucleotides align to TRBD2. J gave up 0 bases and V 4 bases, and 7 bases lay outside the gene matches. Germline CDR1 SGDLS, CDR2 YYNGEE. The CDR3 loop spans 18 amino acids.

V gene TRBV10-3 combines with J gene TRBJ1-5, with D possibly being TRBD1 (6 bases). The CDR3 has 15 residues. Trimming pared 2 bases from V and 5 bases from J, leaving 13 bases between. In germline, CDR1 is ENHRY, CDR2 SYGVKD. CDR3 nucleotides: TGTGCCATCAGTGAGGAGGTAGGGGGGGATCAGCCCCAGCATTTT. Translated: CAISEEVGGDQPQHF.

Points on this clone: One end of the junction varies from germline; a read error may be responsible. The V and J genes are TRBV5-1 and TRBJ1-3; TRBD1 is a possible D gene (5 bases). The CDR3 spans 16 residues. Germline V CDR1 and CDR2: SGHRS, YFSETQ. The CDR3 sequence is CASSLTTGPSENTIYF. The CDR3 region has the DNA TGCGCCAGCAGCTTGACAACAGGACCATCTGAAAACACCATATATTTT.

The chain employs TRBV1 and TRBJ2-7; TRBD2 was called by the table and not checked on the DNA. TRBV1 is classified as a pseudogene. The CDR3 extends over 20 amino acids. The chain's CDR3 is CTSSQETGLAGAKLTYEQYF. Written as DNA, the CDR3 is TGCACCAGCAGCCAAGAGACGGGACTAGCGGGGGCCAAATTAACCTACGAGCAGTACTTC.

The J gene is TRBJ2-3, the V gene TRBV5-1; TRBD2 matches at 12 bases. J was trimmed by 1 base and V by 8 bases; bases with no gene match: 8. Germline loops: CDR1 SGHRS, CDR2 YFSETQ. This CDR3 is built from 16 residues. In nucleotides, the CDR3 is TGCGCCAGTCGACTAGCGGGGGAAGCTGGCACAGATACGCAGTATTTT. The encoded protein is CASRLAGEAGTDTQYF. The full variable domain, its missing parts supplied by reference TRBV5-1 and TRBJ2-3, is KAGVTQTPRYLIKTRGQQVTLSCSPISGHRSVSWYQQTPGQGLQFLFEYFSETQRNKGNFPGRFSGRQFSNSRSEMNVSTLELGDSALYLCASRLAGEAGTDTQYFGPGTRLTVL.

This clone is a singleton in its sample. This chain links TRBV6-1 with TRBJ2-7, with D possibly being TRBD2 (5 bases). The CDR3 spans 16 residues. Germline assignment: CDR1 MNHNS and CDR2 SASEGT. V was trimmed by 3 bases and J by 0 bases, leaving 15 bases between them. The chain's CDR3 is CASSDERVLSSYEQYF. For the CDR3, the DNA is TGTGCCAGCAGTGATGAGAGGGTCCTTAGCTCCTACGAGCAGTACTTC.

This rearrangement joins TRBV28 to TRBJ1-6; 11 bases are a match to TRBD1. From germline, CDR1 is MDHEN and CDR2 SYDVKM. This CDR3 comprises 14 residues. V shed 5 bases, J shed 9 bases, and the junction held 3 bases outside the gene matches. The CDR3 coding sequence is TGTGCCAGCAGTCGGGACAGGGGGGTTTCACCCCTCCACTTT. Amino acids: CASSRDRGVSPLHF.